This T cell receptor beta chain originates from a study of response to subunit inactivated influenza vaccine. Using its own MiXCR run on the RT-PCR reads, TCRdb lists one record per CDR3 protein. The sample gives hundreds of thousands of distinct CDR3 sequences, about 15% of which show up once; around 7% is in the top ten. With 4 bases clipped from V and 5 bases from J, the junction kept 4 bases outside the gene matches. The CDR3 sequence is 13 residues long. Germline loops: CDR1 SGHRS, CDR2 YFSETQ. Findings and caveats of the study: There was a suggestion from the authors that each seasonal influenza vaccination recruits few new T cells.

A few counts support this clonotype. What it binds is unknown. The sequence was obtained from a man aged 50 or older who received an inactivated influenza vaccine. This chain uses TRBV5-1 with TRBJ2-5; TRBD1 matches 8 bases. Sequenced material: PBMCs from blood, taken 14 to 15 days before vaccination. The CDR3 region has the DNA TGCGCCAGCAGCGGACAGGGTGCGGAGACCCAGTACTTC. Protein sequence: CASSGQGAETQYF.